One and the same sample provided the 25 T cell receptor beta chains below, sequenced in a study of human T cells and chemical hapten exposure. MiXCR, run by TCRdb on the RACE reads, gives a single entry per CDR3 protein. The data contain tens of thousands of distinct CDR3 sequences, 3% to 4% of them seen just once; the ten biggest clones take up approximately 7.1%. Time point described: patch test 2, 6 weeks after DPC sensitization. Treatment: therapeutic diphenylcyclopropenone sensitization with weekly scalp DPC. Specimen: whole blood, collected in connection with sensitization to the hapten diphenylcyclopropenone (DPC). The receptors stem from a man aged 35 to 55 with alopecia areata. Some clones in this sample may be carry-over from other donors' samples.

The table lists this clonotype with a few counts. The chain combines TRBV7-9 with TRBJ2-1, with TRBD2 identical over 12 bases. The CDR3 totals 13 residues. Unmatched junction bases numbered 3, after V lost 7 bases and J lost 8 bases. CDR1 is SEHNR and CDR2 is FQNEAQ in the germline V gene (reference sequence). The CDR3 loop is CASKASGRDEQFF. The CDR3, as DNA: TGTGCCAGCAAAGCTAGCGGGAGGGATGAGCAGTTCTTC.

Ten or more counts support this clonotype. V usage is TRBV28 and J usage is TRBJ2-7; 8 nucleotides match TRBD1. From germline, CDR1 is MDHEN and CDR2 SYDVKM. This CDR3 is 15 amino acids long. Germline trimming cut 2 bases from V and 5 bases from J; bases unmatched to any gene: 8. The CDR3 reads CASSLPGTGSNEQYF. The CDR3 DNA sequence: TGTGCCAGCAGTTTACCGGGGACAGGAAGTAACGAGCAGTACTTC.

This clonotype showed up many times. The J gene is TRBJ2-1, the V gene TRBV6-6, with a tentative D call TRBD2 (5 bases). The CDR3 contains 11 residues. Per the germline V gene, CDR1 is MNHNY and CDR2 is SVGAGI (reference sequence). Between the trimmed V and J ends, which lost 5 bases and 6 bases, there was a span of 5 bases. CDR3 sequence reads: CASSRGNEQFF. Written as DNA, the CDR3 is TGTGCCAGCAGTCGGGGCAATGAGCAGTTCTTC.

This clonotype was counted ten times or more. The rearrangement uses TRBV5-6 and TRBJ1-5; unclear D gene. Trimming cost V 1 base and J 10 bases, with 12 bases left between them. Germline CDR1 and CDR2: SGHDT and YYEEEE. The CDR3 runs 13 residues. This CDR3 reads CASSLSFGHPQHF. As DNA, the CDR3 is TGTGCCAGCAGCTTGTCTTTCGGTCACCCCCAGCATTTT.

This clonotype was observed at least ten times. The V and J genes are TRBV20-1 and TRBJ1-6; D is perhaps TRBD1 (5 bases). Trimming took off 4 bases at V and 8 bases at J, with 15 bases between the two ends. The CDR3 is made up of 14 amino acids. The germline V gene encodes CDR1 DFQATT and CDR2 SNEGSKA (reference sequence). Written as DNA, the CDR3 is TGCAGTGCTACCCCCCCAGGGTTGTATTCACCCCTCCACTTT. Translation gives CSATPPGLYSPLHF.

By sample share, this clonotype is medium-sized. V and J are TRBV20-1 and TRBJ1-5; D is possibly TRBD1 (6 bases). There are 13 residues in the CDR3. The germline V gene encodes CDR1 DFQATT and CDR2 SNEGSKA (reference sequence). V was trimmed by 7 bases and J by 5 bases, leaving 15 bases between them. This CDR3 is CSVKGDSDQPQHF. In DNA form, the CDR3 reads TGCAGTGTCAAGGGGGACTCCGATCAGCCCCAGCATTTT.

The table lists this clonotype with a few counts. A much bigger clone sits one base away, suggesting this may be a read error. Here the CDR3 reads CASSLGQGTYEQFF. CDR3 in DNA: TGTGCCAGCAGCTTAGGACAGGGGACGTATGAGCAGTTCTTC. The V and J genes are TRBV7-7 and TRBJ2-1; the match to TRBD1 covers 8 bases. CDR3 length: 14 amino acids. CDR1 and CDR2 (germline): SSHAT, FNYEAQ (reference sequence). Trimming took 1 base from V and 8 from J; bases not matched to a gene: 4.

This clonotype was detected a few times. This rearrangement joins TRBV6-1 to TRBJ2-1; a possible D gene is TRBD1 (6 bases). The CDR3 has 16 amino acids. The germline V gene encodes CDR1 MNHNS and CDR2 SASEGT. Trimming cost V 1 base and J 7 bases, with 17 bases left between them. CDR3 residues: CASSEGSGLQGNEQFF. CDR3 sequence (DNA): TGTGCCAGCAGTGAAGGGTCGGGGCTTCAGGGGAATGAGCAGTTCTTC.

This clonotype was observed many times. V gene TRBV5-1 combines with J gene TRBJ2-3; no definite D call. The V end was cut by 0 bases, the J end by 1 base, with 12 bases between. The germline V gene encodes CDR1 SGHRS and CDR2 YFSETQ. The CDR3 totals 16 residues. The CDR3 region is CASSLEGIIGTDTQYF. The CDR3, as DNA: TGCGCCAGCAGCTTGGAAGGGATTATTGGCACAGATACGCAGTATTTT.

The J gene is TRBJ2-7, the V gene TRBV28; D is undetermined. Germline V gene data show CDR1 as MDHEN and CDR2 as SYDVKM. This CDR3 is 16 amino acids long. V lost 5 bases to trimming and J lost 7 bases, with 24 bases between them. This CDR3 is CASSARALKSPIEQYF. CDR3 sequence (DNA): TGTGCCAGCAGTGCCCGGGCTTTAAAATCGCCGATAGAGCAGTACTTC. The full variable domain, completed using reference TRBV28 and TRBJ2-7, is DVKVTQSSRYLVKRTGEKVFLECVQDMDHENMFWYRQDPGLGLRLIYFSYDVKMKEKGDIPEGYSVSREKKERFSLILESASTNQTSMYLCASSARALKSPIEQYFGPGTRLTVT.

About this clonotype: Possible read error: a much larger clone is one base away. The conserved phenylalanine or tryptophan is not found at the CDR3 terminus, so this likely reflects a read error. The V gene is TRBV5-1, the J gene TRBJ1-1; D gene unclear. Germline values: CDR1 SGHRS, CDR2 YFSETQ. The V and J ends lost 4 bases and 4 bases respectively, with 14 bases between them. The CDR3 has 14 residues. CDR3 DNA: TGCGCCAGCAGCGTCGGGCCCTTGGGCACTGAAGCTTTCATT. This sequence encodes CASSVGPLGTEAFI.

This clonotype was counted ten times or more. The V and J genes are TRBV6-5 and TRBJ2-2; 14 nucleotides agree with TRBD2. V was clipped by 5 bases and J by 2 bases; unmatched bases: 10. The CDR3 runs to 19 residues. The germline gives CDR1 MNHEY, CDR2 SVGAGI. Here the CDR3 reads CASSRPGLAGVINTGELFF. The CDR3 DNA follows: TGTGCCAGCAGTCGACCGGGACTAGCGGGAGTGATAAACACCGGGGAGCTGTTTTTT.

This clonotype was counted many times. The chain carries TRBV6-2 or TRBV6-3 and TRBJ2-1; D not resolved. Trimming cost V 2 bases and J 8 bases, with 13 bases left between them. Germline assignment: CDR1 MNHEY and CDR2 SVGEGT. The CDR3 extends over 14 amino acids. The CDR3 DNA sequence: TGTGCCAGCAGTTACCCGAGTTTTGCGGATGAGCAGTTCTTC. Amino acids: CASSYPSFADEQFF.

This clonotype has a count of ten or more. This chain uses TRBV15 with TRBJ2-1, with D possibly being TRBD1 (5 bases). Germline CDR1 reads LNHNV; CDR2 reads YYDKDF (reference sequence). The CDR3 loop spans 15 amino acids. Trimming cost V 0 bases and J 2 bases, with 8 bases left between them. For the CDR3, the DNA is TGTGCCACCAGCAGAGATGTAGGGGCCTACAATGAGCAGTTCTTC. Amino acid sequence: CATSRDVGAYNEQFF. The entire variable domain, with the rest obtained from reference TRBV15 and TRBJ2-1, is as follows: DAMVIQNPRYQVTQFGKPVTLSCSQTLNHNVMYWYQQKSSQAPKLLFHYYDKDFNNEADTPDNFQSRRPNTSFCFLDIRSPGLGDTAMYLCATSRDVGAYNEQFFGPGTRLTVL.

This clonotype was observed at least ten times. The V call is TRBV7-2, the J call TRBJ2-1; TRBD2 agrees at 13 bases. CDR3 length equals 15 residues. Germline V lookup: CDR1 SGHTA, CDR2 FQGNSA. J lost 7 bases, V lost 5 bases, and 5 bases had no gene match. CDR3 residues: CASSPGLAGTNEQFF. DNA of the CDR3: TGTGCCAGCAGCCCGGGACTAGCGGGAACGAATGAGCAGTTCTTC.

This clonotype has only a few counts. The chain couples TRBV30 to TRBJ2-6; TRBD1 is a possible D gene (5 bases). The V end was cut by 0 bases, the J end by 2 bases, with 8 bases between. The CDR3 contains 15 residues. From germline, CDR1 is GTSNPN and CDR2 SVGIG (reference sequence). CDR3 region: CAWSVKGTGANVLTF. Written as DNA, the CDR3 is TGTGCCTGGAGTGTAAAGGGGACTGGGGCCAACGTCCTGACTTTC.

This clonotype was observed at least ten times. Written as DNA, the CDR3 is TGCAGTGCTCCAGCGGGGAGGGGCGACTACAATGAGCAGTTCTTC. As protein: CSAPAGRGDYNEQFF. The rearrangement joins TRBV20-1 to TRBJ2-1, with 7 nucleotides matching TRBD2. V shed 5 bases and J 3 bases; nucleotides not matched to a gene: 10. The CDR3 is 15 amino acids. Germline V lookup: CDR1 DFQATT, CDR2 SNEGSKA (reference sequence).

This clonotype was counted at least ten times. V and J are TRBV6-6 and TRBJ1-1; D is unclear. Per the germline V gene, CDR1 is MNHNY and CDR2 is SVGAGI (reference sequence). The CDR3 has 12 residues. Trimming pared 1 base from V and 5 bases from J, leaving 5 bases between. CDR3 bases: TGTGCCAGCAGTTACTACGAAACTGAAGCTTTCTTT. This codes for CASSYYETEAFF.

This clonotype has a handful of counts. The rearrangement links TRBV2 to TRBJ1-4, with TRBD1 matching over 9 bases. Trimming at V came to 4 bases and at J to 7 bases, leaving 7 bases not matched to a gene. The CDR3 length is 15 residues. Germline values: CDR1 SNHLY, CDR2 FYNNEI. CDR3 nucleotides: TGTGCCAGCAGTGGCCGGACAGGGGCTAGTGAAAAACTGTTTTTT. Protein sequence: CASSGRTGASEKLFF.

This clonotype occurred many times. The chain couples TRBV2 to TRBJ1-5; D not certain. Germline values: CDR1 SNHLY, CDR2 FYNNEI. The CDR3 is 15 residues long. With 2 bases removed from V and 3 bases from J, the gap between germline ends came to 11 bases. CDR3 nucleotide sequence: TGTGCCAGCAGTGAATCCGGATTCCCCAATCAGCCCCAGCATTTT. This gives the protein CASSESGFPNQPQHF.

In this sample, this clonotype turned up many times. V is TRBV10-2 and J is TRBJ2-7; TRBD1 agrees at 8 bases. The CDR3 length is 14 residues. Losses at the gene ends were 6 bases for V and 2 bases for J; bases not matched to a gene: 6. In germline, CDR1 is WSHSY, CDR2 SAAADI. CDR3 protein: CASRTGTGAYEQYF. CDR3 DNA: TGCGCCAGCAGGACCGGGACAGGAGCCTACGAGCAGTACTTC.

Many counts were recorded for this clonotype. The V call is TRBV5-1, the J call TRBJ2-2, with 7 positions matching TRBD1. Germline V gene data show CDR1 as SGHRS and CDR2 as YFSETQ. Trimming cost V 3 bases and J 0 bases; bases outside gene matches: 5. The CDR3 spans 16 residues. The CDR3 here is CASSSTGQANTGELFF. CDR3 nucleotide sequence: TGCGCCAGCAGCTCCACTGGACAGGCGAACACCGGGGAGCTGTTTTTT. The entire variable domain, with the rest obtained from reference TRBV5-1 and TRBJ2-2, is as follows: KAGVTQTPRYLIKTRGQQVTLSCSPISGHRSVSWYQQTPGQGLQFLFEYFSETQRNKGNFPGRFSGRQFSNSRSEMNVSTLELGDSALYLCASSSTGQANTGELFFGEGSRLTVL.

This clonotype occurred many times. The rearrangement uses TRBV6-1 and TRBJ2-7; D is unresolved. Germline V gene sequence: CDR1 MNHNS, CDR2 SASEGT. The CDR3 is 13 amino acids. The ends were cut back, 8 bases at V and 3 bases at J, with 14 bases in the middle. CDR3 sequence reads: CASARTLNYEQYF. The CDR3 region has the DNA TGTGCCAGCGCGAGGACGTTAAACTACGAGCAGTACTTC.

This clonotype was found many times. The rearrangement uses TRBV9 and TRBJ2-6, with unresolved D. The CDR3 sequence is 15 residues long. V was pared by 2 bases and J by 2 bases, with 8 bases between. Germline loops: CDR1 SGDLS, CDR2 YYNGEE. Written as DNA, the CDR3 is TGTGCCAGCAGCGTGTCCCTCCCTGGGGCCAACGTCCTGACTTTC. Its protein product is CASSVSLPGANVLTF.

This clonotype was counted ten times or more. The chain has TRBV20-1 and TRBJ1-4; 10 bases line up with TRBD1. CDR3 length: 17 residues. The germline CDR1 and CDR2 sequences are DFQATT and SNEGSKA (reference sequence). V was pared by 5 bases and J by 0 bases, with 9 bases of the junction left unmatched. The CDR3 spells CSAWDRGDAATNEKLFF. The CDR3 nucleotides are TGCAGTGCTTGGGACAGGGGAGACGCGGCAACTAATGAAAAACTGTTTTTT.